The 24 T cell receptor beta chains below all came from one sample that was sequenced in a study of naive and memory T cell subsets (dated by TCRdb to 2016 to 2017). The library was made by UMI-ligation and nested PCR. Sequencing relied on an Illumina MiSeq. The beta constant-region primer was an equimolar mix of two oligonucleotides covering both TRBC1 and TRBC2. The ligated cDNA went through four rounds of PCR with nested alpha and beta constant-region primers together with the SP2 primer. Using fastp at Q25 and MiXCR, TCRdb reprocessed the public reads and kept productive beta chains. Every entry covers one CDR3 protein and lists the most common genes and DNA from its rows. A total of about 120,000 distinct CDR3 sequences appear in this sample, roughly 36% of them only once. Less than 1% of the sample goes to the ten largest clones. Sequencing was done on a sample of central memory CD4+ T cells from blood. This specimen's cell subset or site label, interpreted: central memory, CD45RA- CD27+. The receptors were gathered from a human donor in good health.

The rearrangement joins TRBV6-1 to TRBJ2-7; a possible D gene is TRBD2 (5 bases). The CDR3 extends over 13 amino acids. Germline V lookup: CDR1 MNHNS, CDR2 SASEGT. V shed 4 bases and J shed 6 bases, with 13 bases lying between them. The DNA of the CDR3 is TGTGCCAGCAGTGTACTAGAGCTTTCCGAGCAGTACTTC. Translation: CASSVLELSEQYF.

The V and J genes are TRBV12-3 or TRBV12-4 and TRBJ2-7, with D hard to call. The CDR3 runs 12 residues. V lost 4 bases and J lost 3, with 7 bases in between. The CDR3 region has the DNA TGTGCCAGCAGTTGGAATTACTACGAGCAGTACTTC. It specifies CASSWNYYEQYF.

The chain combines TRBV9 with TRBJ2-1; D is possibly TRBD1 (5 bases). V was clipped by 3 bases and J by 1 base, with 20 bases between them. Germline-derived CDR1 and CDR2 are SGDLS and YYNGEE. The CDR3 totals 18 residues. For the CDR3, the DNA is TGTGCCAGCAGCGCTCCCAGGACACTGGGTAATTCCTACAATGAGCAGTTCTTC. This gives the protein CASSAPRTLGNSYNEQFF.

CDR3 loop: CASTRGLAGTYEQYF. The CDR3 nucleotides read TGTGCCAGTACGAGGGGGCTAGCGGGGACCTACGAGCAGTACTTC. This chain uses TRBV19 with TRBJ2-7; 9 bases fit TRBD2. The J segment lost 2 bases and the V segment lost 7 bases, leaving 9 bases of the junction unmatched. CDR1 and CDR2 (germline): LNHDA, SQIVND (reference sequence). The CDR3 has 15 residues.

The chain couples TRBV6-5 to TRBJ2-1, with TRBD2 identical over 7 bases. J gave up 4 bases and V 6 bases, and 9 bases lay outside the gene matches. CDR1 MNHEY and CDR2 SVGAGI come from the germline V gene. This CDR3 is 15 amino acids long. CDR3 nucleotides: TGTGCCAGCAGCCCCGGGGGGAGCCGGTACAATGAGCAGTTCTTC. Translated, it gives CASSPGGSRYNEQFF.

The chain recombines TRBV28 with TRBJ2-5; TRBD2 aligns across 7 bases. The CDR3 consists of 14 residues. Germline V CDR1 and CDR2: MDHEN, SYDVKM. J gave up 4 bases and V 2 bases, and 4 bases lay outside the gene matches. This CDR3 is CASSLTGGLETQYF. CDR3 bases: TGTGCCAGCAGTTTAACGGGAGGTTTAGAGACCCAGTACTTC.

This chain links TRBV12-5 with TRBJ2-3; the match to TRBD2 covers 10 bases. J was trimmed by 7 bases and V by 3 bases; bases with no gene match: 4. Germline values: CDR1 LGHNT, CDR2 FRNRAP. The CDR3 totals 14 residues. The chain's CDR3 is CASGLAGGSYTQYF. Written as DNA, the CDR3 is TGTGCTAGTGGTTTAGCGGGAGGGAGCTATACGCAGTATTTT.

The chain uses TRBV9 and TRBJ2-5, with D possibly TRBD1 on 6 matching bases. CDR1 is SGDLS, CDR2 YYNGEE, per germline. This CDR3 region has 13 residues. Trimming shortened V by 1 base and J by 8 bases, and 12 bases separated the two germline ends. The CDR3 nucleotides read TGTGCCAGCAGCGTACCCCCAGGGACAACCCAGTACTTC. Translated, it gives CASSVPPGTTQYF.

V is TRBV7-9 and J is TRBJ1-2, with D perhaps matching TRBD1 (6 bases). The length of the CDR3 is 15 residues. Germline values: CDR1 SEHNR, CDR2 FQNEAQ (reference sequence). Trimming removed 0 bases from V and 7 bases from J, with 15 bases in between. Here the CDR3 reads CASSLAPTGKSGYTF. As DNA, the CDR3 is TGTGCCAGCAGCTTAGCCCCTACAGGGAAGTCTGGCTACACCTTC.

The chain carries TRBV12-3 or TRBV12-4 and TRBJ2-7; D possibly corresponds to TRBD1 (5 bases). This CDR3 region has 12 residues. V was pared by 7 bases and J by 1 base, with 8 bases between. CDR3 nucleotides: TGTGCCAGCAAGGCAGGGTCCTACGAGCAGTACTTC. It is translated as CASKAGSYEQYF.

This clonotype was observed a few times. The chain combines TRBV14 with TRBJ2-2, with 9 bases that match TRBD2. The CDR3 contains 16 residues. V shed 3 bases, J shed 1 base, and the junction held 3 bases outside the gene matches. Germline CDR1 SGHDN, CDR2 FVKESK. Here the CDR3 DNA reads TGTGCCAGCAGCCACCGACTAGCGGTGAACACCGGGGAGCTGTTTTTT. This gives the protein CASSHRLAVNTGELFF.

V and J are TRBV12-3 or TRBV12-4 and TRBJ2-5; no reliable D call. The length of the CDR3 is 13 residues. Between the trimmed V and J ends, which lost 2 bases and 2 bases, there was a span of 6 bases. The CDR3 bases are TGTGCCAGCAGTTTATTTGAACAAGAGACCCAGTACTTC. Protein: CASSLFEQETQYF.

The chain links TRBV28 to TRBJ2-7, with TRBD2 matching 14 bases. The length of the CDR3 is 15 residues. Germline loops: CDR1 MDHEN, CDR2 SYDVKM. Unmatched junction bases numbered 9, after V lost 7 bases and J lost 7 bases. CDR3 loop: CASNPGTSGSNEQYF. The CDR3 coding sequence is TGTGCCAGCAATCCCGGGACTAGCGGGAGTAATGAGCAGTACTTC.

The V call is TRBV6-1, the J call TRBJ1-1; 10 nucleotides line up with TRBD1. Germline CDR1 and CDR2: MNHNS and SASEGT. The V gene end was trimmed by 6 bases and the J gene end by 5 bases; junction bases not matched to a gene: 9. The CDR3 totals 15 residues. The CDR3 DNA reads as TGTGCCAGCAGAAAAGCTCCGGGACAGGGGACTGAAGCTTTCTTT. Translating gives CASRKAPGQGTEAFF.

This clonotype was seen more than once but under ten times. The gene calls are TRBV10-1 and TRBJ2-2; TRBD1 aligns across 9 bases. The trim removed 5 bases at V and 6 bases at J, leaving 1 base unmatched. CDR3 length: 13 amino acids. CDR1 is WNHNN, CDR2 SYGVQD, per germline (reference sequence). The CDR3 DNA reads TGCGCCAGCAGTAGGGACAGGGCCGGGGAGCTGTTTTTT. It codes for CASSRDRAGELFF.

This clonotype was observed a handful of times. This sequence joins TRBV27 and TRBJ1-4, with TRBD1 matching 10 bases. There are 15 residues in the CDR3. V gave up 7 bases and J gave up 7 bases; unmatched junction bases: 9. Germline loops: CDR1 MNHEY, CDR2 SMNVEV (reference sequence). This chain's CDR3 is CASKRQGAKSEKLFF. CDR3 nucleotides: TGTGCCAGCAAACGACAGGGGGCGAAAAGTGAAAAACTGTTTTTT.

The genes are TRBV11-2 and TRBJ1-5; no clear D gene. Between the trimmed V and J ends, which lost 4 bases and 2 bases, there was a span of 9 bases. The germline gives CDR1 SGHAT, CDR2 FQNNGV. The CDR3 has 14 amino acids. The CDR3 here is CASSSSDGNQPQHF. The CDR3 DNA is TGTGCCAGCAGCTCATCCGACGGCAATCAGCCCCAGCATTTT.

The chain is built from TRBV28 and TRBJ1-2, with TRBD1 identical over 7 bases. The V segment lost 5 bases and the J segment 5 bases; nucleotides outside the gene matches: 8. The length of the CDR3 is 14 residues. Looked up from germline, CDR1 is MDHEN and CDR2 is SYDVKM. The CDR3 here is CASSVQGGPYGYTF. CDR3 nucleotide sequence: TGTGCCAGCAGTGTCCAGGGGGGGCCGTATGGCTACACCTTC.

The chain joins TRBV6-1 to TRBJ1-2, with unresolved D. CDR1 MNHNS and CDR2 SASEGT come from the germline V gene. The CDR3 spans 12 residues. The V and J ends lost 6 bases and 8 bases respectively, with 13 bases between them. The CDR3 protein is CASSYRAGGYTF. The DNA of the CDR3 is TGTGCCAGCAGCTACAGAGCGGGGGGCTACACCTTC.

The chain recombines TRBV28 with TRBJ2-1; weak D call: TRBD2 (5 bases). The germline CDR1 and CDR2 sequences are MDHEN and SYDVKM. The CDR3 has 13 amino acids. The CDR3 coding sequence is TGTGCAACACGCGGGCGCGGATACAATGAGCAGTTCTTC. Amino acids: CATRGRGYNEQFF.

The chain carries TRBV27 and TRBJ2-7; either TRBD1 or TRBD2 may supply D (5 bases each). V was clipped by 9 bases and J by 0 bases, with 9 bases between them. The CDR3 extends over 12 amino acids. Germline V gene data show CDR1 as MNHEY and CDR2 as SMNVEV (reference sequence). CDR3 in amino acids: CASGGSSYEQYF. CDR3 coding DNA: TGTGCCAGTGGGGGTAGCTCCTACGAGCAGTACTTC.

This clonotype was detected a few times. V gene TRBV5-1 combines with J gene TRBJ1-4; TRBD1 is a possible D gene (5 bases). Deletions cut 4 bases from V and 2 bases from J, with 9 bases between. The CDR3 totals 14 residues. Looked up from germline, CDR1 is SGHRS and CDR2 is YFSETQ. Written as DNA, the CDR3 is TGCGCCAGCAGCCGGGACCCGACTAATGAAAAACTGTTTTTT. Translation gives CASSRDPTNEKLFF.

At least ten counts were recorded for this clonotype. The chain recombines TRBV7-9 with TRBJ2-7; D call uncertain. V was clipped by 0 bases and J by 5 bases, with 8 bases between them. This CDR3 has 13 residues. In germline, CDR1 is SEHNR, CDR2 FQNEAQ (reference sequence). The CDR3 reads CASSLAGSHEQYF. As DNA, the CDR3 is TGTGCCAGCAGCTTAGCGGGCAGCCACGAGCAGTACTTC. The variable domain in full, with the rest retrieved from reference TRBV7-9 and TRBJ2-7, is DTGVSQNPRHKITKRGQNVTFRCDPISEHNRLYWYRQTLGQGPEFLTYFQNEAQLEKSRLLSDRFSAERPKGSFSTLEIQRTEQGDSAMYLCASSLAGSHEQYFGPGTRLTVT.

This clonotype was counted a few times. The J gene is TRBJ2-7, the V gene TRBV12-3 or TRBV12-4; 12 bases map to TRBD1. Unmatched junction bases numbered 7, after V lost 5 bases and J lost 5 bases. This CDR3 contains 15 residues. The CDR3 reads CASSQGQGAFDEQYF. The CDR3, as DNA: TGTGCCAGCAGTCAGGGACAGGGGGCTTTCGACGAGCAGTACTTC.